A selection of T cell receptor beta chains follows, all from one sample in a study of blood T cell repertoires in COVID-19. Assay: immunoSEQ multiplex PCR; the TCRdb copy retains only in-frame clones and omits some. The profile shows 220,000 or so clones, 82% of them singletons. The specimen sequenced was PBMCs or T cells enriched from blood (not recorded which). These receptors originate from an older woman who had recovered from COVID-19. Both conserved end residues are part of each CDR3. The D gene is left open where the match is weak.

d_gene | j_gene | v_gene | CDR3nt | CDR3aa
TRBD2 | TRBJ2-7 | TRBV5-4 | TGTGCCAGCAGCTTTATAGCGGGGGGGGGATACTCCTACGAGCAGTACTTC | CASSFIAGGGYSYEQYF
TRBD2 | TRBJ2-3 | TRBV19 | TGTGCCAGTAGTAGGACTAGCGGGACTAGCACAGATACGCAGTATTTT | CASSRTSGTSTDTQYF
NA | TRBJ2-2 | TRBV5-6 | TGTGCCAGCAGCTCGGTAATGACAGCGAACACCGGGGAGCTGTTTTTT | CASSSVMTANTGELFF
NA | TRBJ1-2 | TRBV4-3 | TGCGCCAGCAGCCAGAGTAGGACAGCCGAATTCTATGGCTACACCTTC | CASSQSRTAEFYGYTF
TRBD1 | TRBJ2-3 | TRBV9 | TGTGCCAGCAGCGCCACGGGACAGGGAACAGATACGCAGTATTTT | CASSATGQGTDTQYF
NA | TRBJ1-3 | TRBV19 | TGTGCCAGTAGTACCCCCCGCGGGGGTCTGGCTGGAAACACCATATATTTT | CASSTPRGGLAGNTIYF
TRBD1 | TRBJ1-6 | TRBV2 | TGTGCCAGCAGAGACCTCCTCTGGGACAGGGTTTATTCACCCCTCCACTTT | CASRDLLWDRVYSPLHF
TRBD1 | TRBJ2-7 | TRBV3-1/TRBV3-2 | TGTGCCAGCAGCGTTACAGGGGGCAGCTACGAGCAGTACTTC | CASSVTGGSYEQYF
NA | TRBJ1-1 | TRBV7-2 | TGTGCCAGCAGCCCTGGGGGGGCGCAGGCTGAAGCTTTCTTT | CASSPGGAQAEAFF
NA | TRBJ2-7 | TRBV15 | TGTGCCACCAGCAGAGATCTTGCGACTGCCTACGAGCAGTACTTC | CATSRDLATAYEQYF
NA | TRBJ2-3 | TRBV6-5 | TGTGCCAGCAGTCTAGGGGGGGACGGAGATACGCAGTATTTT | CASSLGGDGDTQYF
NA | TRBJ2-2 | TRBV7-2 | TGTGCCAGCAACTACAGGGATCCCGGGGAGCTGTTTTTT | CASNYRDPGELFF
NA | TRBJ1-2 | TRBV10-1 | TGCGCCAGCAGTGACACGGACACTCTTACCTATGGCTACACCTTC | CASSDTDTLTYGYTF
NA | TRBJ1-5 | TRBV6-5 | TGTGCCAGCAGTTACTCCAAGGACTATAGCAATCAGCCCCAGCATTTT | CASSYSKDYSNQPQHF
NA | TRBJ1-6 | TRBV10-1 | TGCGCCGCGCCCGGGACACCTTATAATTCACCCCTCCACTTT | CAAPGTPYNSPLHF
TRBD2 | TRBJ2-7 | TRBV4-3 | TGCGCCAGCAGCCACTCCTTGGGGGTAGCGGGATACGAGCAGTACTTC | CASSHSLGVAGYEQYF
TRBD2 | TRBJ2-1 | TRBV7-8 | TGTGCCAGCAGCTTATCGGCGGGGGGATCCTACAATGAGCAGTTCTTC | CASSLSAGGSYNEQFF
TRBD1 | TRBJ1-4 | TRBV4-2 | TGTGCCAGCAGCCAAGAAGCCCCCGGGACAGGAAATGAAAAACTGTTTTTT | CASSQEAPGTGNEKLFF